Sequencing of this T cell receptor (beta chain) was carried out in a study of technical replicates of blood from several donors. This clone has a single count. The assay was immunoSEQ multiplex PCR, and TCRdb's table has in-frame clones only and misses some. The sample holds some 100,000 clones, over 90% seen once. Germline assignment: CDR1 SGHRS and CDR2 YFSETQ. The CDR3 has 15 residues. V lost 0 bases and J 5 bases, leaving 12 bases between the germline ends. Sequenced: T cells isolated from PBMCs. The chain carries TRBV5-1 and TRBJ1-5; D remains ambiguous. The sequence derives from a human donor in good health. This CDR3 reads CASSLEPGLYQPQHF. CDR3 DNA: TGCGCCAGCAGCTTGGAGCCGGGATTGTATCAGCCCCAGCATTTT.